Following are 18 T cell receptor beta chains from one sample sequenced in a study of CD8+CD57+ T cells in acquired aplastic anemia. Using genomic DNA as the template, TCR beta VDJ and CDR3 profiling was carried out. TCRdb used MiXCR to reprocess the reads, holding one entry per CDR3 protein. The sample lists a few hundred thousand distinct CDR3 sequences; 82% were seen once. Patients chosen for sequencing had CD8+CD57+ cells that had expanded, as shown by flow cytometry. Specimen: sorted CD4+, CD8+, or CD8+CD57+ T cells (not recorded which) from PBMCs. The receptors derive from a human donor with aplastic anemia.

This clonotype appeared a single time. The conserved phenylalanine or tryptophan normally closing the CDR3 is absent here, so this likely arose from a read error. The DNA is left out, because the CDR3 cannot be placed on it with certainty; the CDR3 is given as TCRdb lists it. The chain is built from TRBV7-9 and TRBJ1-2. CDR1 SEHNR and CDR2 FQNEAQ come from the germline V gene (reference sequence). The CDR3 sequence runs 13 residues, both termini included. The CDR3 sequence is CASSPGPAGCGST.

The sample holds many counts of this clonotype. The chain joins TRBV28 to TRBJ1-1; a weak D match, TRBD1 (6 bases). Germline V gives CDR1 MDHEN, CDR2 SYDVKM. The CDR3 covers 13 residues. Trimming cost V 6 bases and J 4 bases, with 12 bases left between them. The CDR3, as DNA: TGTGCCAGCAGACACAGGGAAGGCACTGAAGCTTTCTTT. It encodes CASRHREGTEAFF.

A remark on this clonotype: The CDR3 does not close with the conserved phenylalanine or tryptophan, likely indicating a read error. Because the CDR3's place on the DNA is in doubt, the DNA is left out and the CDR3 is given as listed by TCRdb. The rearrangement joins TRBV2 to TRBJ1-2. The CDR3 spans 16 residues, counting both ends. Germline assignment: CDR1 SNHLY and CDR2 FYNNEI. CDR3 sequence: CASSPPSFYNEQFFGP.

In this sample, this clonotype turned up once. The junction differs from germline at one of its ends, possibly a read error. V and J are TRBV7-7 and TRBJ2-5; TRBD1 is a possible D gene (7 bases). The CDR3 runs 14 residues. CDR1 and CDR2 from the germline V gene are SSHAT and FNYEAQ (reference sequence). The CDR3: CASSQGGGNGTDDF. The CDR3 bases are TGTGCCAGCAGCCAGGGGGGCGGAAACGGGACCGATGACTTC.

A single count supports this clonotype. The V and J genes are TRBV10-3 and TRBJ2-1; the match to TRBD2 covers 9 bases. CDR3 length: 12 residues. CDR1 ENHRY and CDR2 SYGVKD come from the germline V gene. CDR3 protein: CPRSGGSDEQFF. In nucleotides, the CDR3 is TGTCCAAGAAGCGGGGGGAGCGATGAGCAGTTCTTC.

The rearrangement joins TRBV7-8 to TRBJ2-7; 8 bases are shared with TRBD2. CDR1 is SGHVS and CDR2 is FQNEAQ in the germline V gene. CDR3 size: 17 residues. V gave up 5 bases and J gave up 1 base; unmatched junction bases: 13. The DNA of the CDR3 is TGTGCCAGCAGCCCTGGGAGAAGCGGGGGTCCTTCCTACGAGCAGTACTTC. This sequence encodes CASSPGRSGGPSYEQYF.

The chain carries TRBV11-1 and TRBJ1-2; no definite D call. Germline V gene data show CDR1 as SGHAT and CDR2 as FQDESV (reference sequence). V was cut by 5 bases and J by 4 bases, with 11 bases left in between. The CDR3 has 13 residues. The CDR3 coding sequence is TGTGCCAGCAGCCCTAGGACGGGCTATGGCTACACCTTC. The encoded protein is CASSPRTGYGYTF. The variable domain in full, completed from reference TRBV11-1 and TRBJ1-2, reads EAEVAQSPRYKITEKSQAVAFWCDPISGHATLYWYRQILGQGPELLVQFQDESVVDDSQLPKDRFSAERLKGVDSTLKIQPAELGDSAMYLCASSPRTGYGYTFGSGTRLTVV.

The chain couples TRBV5-5 to TRBJ1-2, with D uncertain. V lost 4 bases, J lost 2 bases, and 9 bases lay in between. Germline CDR1 is SGHKS and CDR2 is YYEKEE (reference sequence). There are 13 residues in the CDR3. The CDR3 region has the DNA TGTGCCAGCAGCCAAGAGATAAACTATGGCTACACCTTC. Translation: CASSQEINYGYTF.

The V and J genes are TRBV5-1 and TRBJ2-1, with TRBD1 matching over 10 bases. This CDR3 is built from 16 residues. CDR1 is SGHRS and CDR2 is YFSETQ in the germline V gene. J was trimmed by 8 bases and V by 4 bases; bases with no gene match: 12. This CDR3 is CASSEDRGNSSDEQFF. The CDR3 coding sequence is TGCGCCAGCAGCGAGGACAGGGGGAATTCGAGCGATGAGCAGTTCTTC.

A note on this clonotype: A read error may account for a junction end that differs from germline. V is TRBV7-3 and J is TRBJ2-3; 9 bases are a match to TRBD2. Per germline, CDR1 SGHTA and CDR2 FQGTGA. CDR3 size: 15 residues. CDR3 residues: CASSSSGTGGDTQYF. The CDR3 DNA reads TGTGCCAGCAGTTCTAGCGGGACTGGGGGAGATACCCAGTATTTT.

V usage is TRBV9 and J usage is TRBJ2-3; D is perhaps TRBD2 (6 bases). Germline CDR1 and CDR2: SGDLS and YYNGEE. The germline V and J ends were trimmed by 3 bases and 15 bases, with 23 bases remaining between them. The CDR3 contains 14 residues. CDR3 sequence (DNA): TGTGCCAGCAGCGGGGCTGGGGGAGGTGGCTACACCTATTTT. Its protein is CASSGAGGGGYTYF.

V and J are TRBV10-3 and TRBJ1-3, with D possibly being TRBD1 (6 bases). The germline V and J ends were trimmed by 5 bases and 3 bases, with 14 bases remaining between them. This CDR3 has 15 residues. Germline values: CDR1 ENHRY, CDR2 SYGVKD. CDR3 DNA: TGTGCCATCAGTCCAAAGACAGGAAGTGGAAACACCATATATTTT. This encodes CAISPKTGSGNTIYF.

This clonotype came up many times. The V gene is TRBV5-1, the J gene TRBJ2-3, with D perhaps matching TRBD1 or TRBD2 (5 bases each). The CDR3 spans 13 residues. CDR1 and CDR2 from the germline V gene are SGHRS and YFSETQ. The V end lost 5 bases, the J end lost 5 bases, and 12 bases lay between the germline ends. The CDR3 DNA sequence: TGCGCCAGCAGTATCGGGGCGGGAGATACGCAGTATTTT. It yields the protein CASSIGAGDTQYF.

This clonotype has only one observation. The chain recombines TRBV9 with TRBJ2-7; D gene ambiguous. Germline-derived CDR1 and CDR2 are SGDLS and YYNGEE. Between the trimmed V and J ends, which lost 0 bases and 2 bases, there was a span of 21 bases. The CDR3 sequence is 18 residues long. CDR3: CASSVESDTQYFPYEQYV. Here the CDR3 DNA reads TGTGCCAGCAGCGTAGAGTCAGATACGCAGTATTTTCCCTACGAGCAGTACGTC.

In regard to this clonotype: One end of the junction does not line up with germline, which may come from a read error. CDR3 sequence (DNA): TGTGCCAGCAGCAGGGGTTCCTATAAATCGCCCCACCACTTT. Translated: CASSRGSYKSPHHF. J is TRBJ1-6 and V is TRBV15; a weak D match, TRBD1 (6 bases). CDR1 is LNHNV, CDR2 YYDKDF, per germline (reference sequence). CDR3 length: 14 residues. Using reference TRBV15 and TRBJ1-6 for the parts outside the CDR3, the full variable domain is DAMVIQNPRYQVTQFGKPVTLSCSQTLNHNVMYWYQQKSSQAPKLLFHYYDKDFNNEADTPDNFQSRRPNTSFCFLDIRSPGLGDTAMYLCASSRGSYKSPHHFGNGTRLTVT.

The chain links TRBV15 to TRBJ2-5, with unresolved D. The CDR3 covers 14 residues. Germline V gives CDR1 LNHNV, CDR2 YYDKDF (reference sequence). V gave up 1 base and J gave up 0 bases, with 6 bases separating them. CDR3 sequence reads: CATSRGTNQETQYF. The CDR3 DNA sequence: TGTGCCACCAGCAGAGGCACCAACCAAGAGACCCAGTACTTC.

This clonotype was detected once. The gene calls are TRBV9 and TRBJ2-2; tentatively, D is TRBD2 (5 bases). V was clipped by 4 bases and J by 6 bases, with 16 bases between them. The germline V gene has CDR1 SGDLS and CDR2 YYNGEE. The CDR3 is made up of 15 amino acids. CDR3 residues: CASSLRGISAGELFF. The CDR3 nucleotides read TGTGCCAGCAGCCTACGAGGGATTTCAGCCGGGGAGCTGTTTTTT.

The rearrangement joins TRBV7-9 to TRBJ2-7; 10 bases fit TRBD1. This CDR3 spans 15 amino acids. Germline V gene data show CDR1 as SEHNR and CDR2 as FQNEAQ (reference sequence). The V segment lost 4 bases and the J segment 3 bases; nucleotides outside the gene matches: 6. The CDR3 loop is CASSSSGTGDYEQYF. In DNA form, the CDR3 reads TGTGCCAGCAGCTCCTCCGGGACAGGGGACTACGAGCAGTACTTC.